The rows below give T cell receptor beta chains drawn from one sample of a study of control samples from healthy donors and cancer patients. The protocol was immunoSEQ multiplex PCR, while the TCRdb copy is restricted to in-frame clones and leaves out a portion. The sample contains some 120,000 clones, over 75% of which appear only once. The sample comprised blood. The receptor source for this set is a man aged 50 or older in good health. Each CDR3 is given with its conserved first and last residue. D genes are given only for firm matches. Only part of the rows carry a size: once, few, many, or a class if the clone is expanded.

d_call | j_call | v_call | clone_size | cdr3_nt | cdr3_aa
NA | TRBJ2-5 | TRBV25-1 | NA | TGTGCCAGCAGTGCGGGCAGGAGCATCTCTTACCAAGAGACCCAGTACTTC | CASSAGRSISYQETQYF
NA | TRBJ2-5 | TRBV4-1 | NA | TGCGCCAGCAGCCGAGGCGGGGCCTCCGAGACCCAGTACTTC | CASSRGGASETQYF
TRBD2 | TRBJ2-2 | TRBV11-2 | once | TGTGCCAGCAGCTTTTCCCTAGCGGGGGGTCCGAACACCGGGGAGCTGTTTTTT | CASSFSLAGGPNTGELFF
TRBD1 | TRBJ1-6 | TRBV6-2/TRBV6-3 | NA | TGTGCCAGCAGTTACTCCCGGACAGGGGGATCTTCACCCCTCCACTTT | CASSYSRTGGSSPLHF
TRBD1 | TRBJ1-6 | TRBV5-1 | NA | TGCGCCAGCAGCAATACCGACATGACAGGGGGTGCTTCACCCCTCCACTTT | CASSNTDMTGGASPLHF
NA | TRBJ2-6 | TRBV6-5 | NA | TGTGCCAGCAGTTACGCTGACAGCTCTGGGGCCAACGTCCTGACTTTC | CASSYADSSGANVLTF
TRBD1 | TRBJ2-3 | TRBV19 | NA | TGTGCCAGTAGAACCGGGACAGGGGTAGGCACAGATACGCAGTATTTT | CASRTGTGVGTDTQYF
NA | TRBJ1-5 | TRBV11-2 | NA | TGTGCCAGCAGCTTAAGCATGGATGGCAATCAGCCCCAGCATTTT | CASSLSMDGNQPQHF
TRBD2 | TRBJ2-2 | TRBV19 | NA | TGTGCCAGTACCAGCGGGGGGAGTTATACCGGGGAGCTGTTTTTT | CASTSGGSYTGELFF
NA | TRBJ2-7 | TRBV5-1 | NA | TGCGCCAGCAGCTTGTGGGGGTCCTACGAGCAGTACTTC | CASSLWGSYEQYF
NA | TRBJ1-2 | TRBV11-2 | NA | TGTGCCAGCAGCCCAGACAGGAACTATGGCTACACCTTC | CASSPDRNYGYTF
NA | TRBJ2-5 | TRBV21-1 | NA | TGTGCCAGCAGCAAAGTAGGGGCAGGTGAGACCCAGTACTTC | CASSKVGAGETQYF
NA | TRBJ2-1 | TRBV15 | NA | TGTGCCACCAGCAGAGGCCCCACAGGGATGGAACATGAGCAGTTCTTC | CATSRGPTGMEHEQFF
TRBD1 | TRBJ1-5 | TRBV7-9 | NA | TGTGCCAGCAGCTTAGGAAGCGGGACAGGGTACCAGCCCCAGCATTTT | CASSLGSGTGYQPQHF
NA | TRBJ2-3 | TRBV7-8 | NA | TGTGCCAGCAGCTTAGATGCGACAGCCTTTGCTAGCACAGATACGCAGTATTTT | CASSLDATAFASTDTQYF
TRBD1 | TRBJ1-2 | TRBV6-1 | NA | TGTGCCAGCAGTGAACAGGGGGCGCGAGGCTACACCTTC | CASSEQGARGYTF
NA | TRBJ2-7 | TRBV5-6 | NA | TGTGCCAGCAGCTTGAATCGCGTCAGGGCTGGGTACGAGCAGTACTTC | CASSLNRVRAGYEQYF
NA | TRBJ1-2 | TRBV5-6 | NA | TGTGCCAGCAGCTTGTTCAGCGGGACATTTGGCTACACCTTC | CASSLFSGTFGYTF
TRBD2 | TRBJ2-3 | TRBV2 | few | TGTGCCAGCAGTCGATTTCTAGCGGGGCGCACAGATACGCAGTATTTT | CASSRFLAGRTDTQYF
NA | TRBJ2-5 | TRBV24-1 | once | TGTGCCACCAGTGATTTGTCTGAGACCCAGTACTTC | CATSDLSETQYF
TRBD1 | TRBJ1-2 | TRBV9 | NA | TGTGCCAGCAGCCCTCGGACAGGCAACTATGGCTACACCTTC | CASSPRTGNYGYTF
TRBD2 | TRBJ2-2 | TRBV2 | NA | TGTGCCAGCAGTGAACCAGTCCTGACTAGCGGGGGAATCGACACCGGGGAGCTGTTTTTT | CASSEPVLTSGGIDTGELFF